The 11 T cell receptor beta chains given below trace back to one sample, sequenced in a study of blood T cell repertoires in COVID-19. The assay was immunoSEQ multiplex PCR, and TCRdb's table has in-frame clones only and misses some. The repertoire holds about 260,000 clones, with about 83% as singletons. Sequences were obtained from PBMCs or T cells enriched from blood (not recorded which). The source is a woman aged 45-65 years who had recovered from COVID-19.

This clone has a single count. J is TRBJ1-1 and V is TRBV9, with TRBD1 identical over 9 bases. CDR3 length: 15 amino acids. V lost 2 bases, J lost 0 bases, and 2 bases stayed unmatched. The germline V gene has CDR1 SGDLS and CDR2 YYNGEE. CDR3 sequence (DNA): TGTGCCAGCAGCGTTACAGGGGGCATGAACACTGAAGCTTTCTTT. Translated: CASSVTGGMNTEAFF.

The CDR3 region is CASRSPETGYGYEQYF. CDR3 nucleotides: TGCGCCAGCAGAAGCCCCGAGACAGGGTACGGCTACGAGCAGTACTTC. The rearrangement uses TRBV10-2 and TRBJ2-7, with 7 nucleotides matching TRBD1. Germline values: CDR1 WSHSY, CDR2 SAAADI. Germline trimming cut 6 bases from V and 3 bases from J; bases unmatched to any gene: 14. There are 16 residues in the CDR3.

The chain carries TRBV4-3 and TRBJ1-2; 12 bases align to TRBD1. The CDR3 runs to 16 residues. The V gene's germline CDR1 is LGHNA and CDR2 YSLEER. The J segment lost 7 bases and the V segment lost 3 bases, leaving 9 bases of the junction unmatched. This chain's CDR3 is CASSQLPGQGAVGYTF. CDR3 sequence (DNA): TGCGCCAGCAGCCAGCTACCGGGACAGGGGGCCGTTGGCTACACCTTC.

CDR3 coding DNA: TGTGCCAGCAGCTGGACAGGATTGCACACTGAAGCTTTCTTT. It codes for CASSWTGLHTEAFF. The chain carries TRBV5-6 and TRBJ1-1; the match to TRBD1 covers 7 bases. Germline CDR1 reads SGHDT; CDR2 reads YYEEEE. There are 14 residues in the CDR3. The trim removed 3 bases at V and 3 bases at J, leaving 5 bases unmatched.

The V call is TRBV6-4, the J call TRBJ1-1; D ambiguous. Germline V gene lookup returns CDR1 MRHNA and CDR2 SNTAGT. V lost 2 bases to trimming and J lost 1 base, with 5 bases between them. The CDR3 is 13 residues long. The CDR3 region has the DNA TGTGCCAGCAGTGACCGGGAGAACACTGAAGCTTTCTTT. Translated: CASSDRENTEAFF.

V is TRBV5-6 and J is TRBJ1-5, with D hard to call. Germline V gene data show CDR1 as SGHDT and CDR2 as YYEEEE. The V and J ends lost 4 bases and 2 bases respectively, with 10 bases between them. CDR3 length equals 14 residues. CDR3 nucleotides: TGTGCCAGCAGCCAGCGGGGTCGCAATCAGCCCCAGCATTTT. Amino acid sequence: CASSQRGRNQPQHF. The whole variable domain, remainder taken from reference TRBV5-6 and TRBJ1-5, is DAGVTQSPTHLIKTRGQQVTLRCSPKSGHDTVSWYQQALGQGPQFIFQYYEEEERQRGNFPDRFSGHQFPNYSSELNVNALLLGDSALYLCASSQRGRNQPQHFGDGTRLSIL.

The chain recombines TRBV7-2 with TRBJ2-7, with 9 nucleotides matching TRBD1. The junction had 8 bases not matched to a gene; V was cut back by 4 bases and J by 4 bases. The germline CDR1 and CDR2 sequences are SGHTA and FQGNSA. The CDR3 is 15 residues long. CDR3 sequence (DNA): TGTGCCAGCAGCTGGGGGACAGGGACCGTTTACGAGCAGTACTTC. This gives the protein CASSWGTGTVYEQYF.

The chain links TRBV2 to TRBJ2-1, with 8 positions matching TRBD2. This CDR3 spans 16 amino acids. V lost 7 bases and J lost 6; bases outside the gene matches: 14. The germline gives CDR1 SNHLY, CDR2 FYNNEI. The CDR3 nucleotides are TGTGCCAGCATGGGAAGAGGGACTAGTTCATTCAATGAGCAGTTCTTC. Encoded protein: CASMGRGTSSFNEQFF.

The chain combines TRBV5-1 with TRBJ1-2; D perhaps matches TRBD1 (6 bases). Germline V gene lookup returns CDR1 SGHRS and CDR2 YFSETQ. V lost 0 bases and J lost 1, with 10 bases in between. CDR3 length: 15 amino acids. The DNA of the CDR3 is TGCGCCAGCAGCTTGGAGGGACACTATAACTATGGCTACACCTTC. Its protein product is CASSLEGHYNYGYTF.

This chain joins TRBV24-1 and TRBJ1-5; 11 bases match TRBD1. The CDR3 spans 15 residues. CDR1 is KGHDR and CDR2 is SFDVKD in the germline V gene. The trim removed 4 bases at V and 7 bases at J, leaving 5 bases unmatched. CDR3 sequence (DNA): TGTGCCACCAGTGACCGGACAGGGGGCGGCCAGCCCCAGCATTTT. Translating gives CATSDRTGGGQPQHF.

The chain combines TRBV28 with TRBJ2-1; TRBD2 agrees at 10 bases. This CDR3 is 15 amino acids long. The V segment lost 4 bases and the J segment 9 bases; nucleotides outside the gene matches: 9. Germline loops: CDR1 MDHEN, CDR2 SYDVKM. The CDR3 protein is CASSSPSGRSIEQFF. CDR3 sequence (DNA): TGTGCCAGCAGTTCGCCTAGCGGGAGATCCATTGAGCAGTTCTTC.